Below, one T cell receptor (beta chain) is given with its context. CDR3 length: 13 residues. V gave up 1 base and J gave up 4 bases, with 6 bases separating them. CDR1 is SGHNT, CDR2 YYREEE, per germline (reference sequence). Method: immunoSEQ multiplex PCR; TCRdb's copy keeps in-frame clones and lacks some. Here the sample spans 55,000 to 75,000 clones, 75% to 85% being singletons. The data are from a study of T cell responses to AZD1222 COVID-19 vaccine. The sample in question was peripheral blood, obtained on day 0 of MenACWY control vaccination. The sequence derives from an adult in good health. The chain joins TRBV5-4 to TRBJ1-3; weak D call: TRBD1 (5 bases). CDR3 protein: CASSLRTGNTIYF. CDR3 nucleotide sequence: TGTGCCAGCAGCTTGAGGACAGGAAACACCATATATTTT.